This TCR beta chain originates from a study of shared clonotypes between healthy human individuals. Study context: Per donor, three plates held CD4 naive cells, three held CD4 memory, two held CD8 naive and one held CD8 memory. Study-wide results and caveats: Among the subsets, naive ones generally showed larger estimated richness than memory ones. The study drew on few donors, limiting represented genetic and exposure-history diversity.

This clone was seen a single time. Its target is not known. Naivety among CD8 cells was defined by CD45RO negativity and positive CCR7 selection, thereby excluding terminally differentiated effector memory CD45RA+ cells. The CDR3 runs to 16 residues. The V and J ends lost 0 bases and 0 bases respectively, with 9 bases between them. Germline CDR1 and CDR2: SGHNT and YYREEE (reference sequence). Repertoires were generated with immunoSEQ multiplex PCR, while TCRdb's copy carries only in-frame clones and drops some. This repertoire shows hundreds of thousands of clones, approximately 96% found once; its top ten account for 0.11%.

Sequenced sample: naive CD8+ T cells sorted from blood. The clonotype originates from a woman aged 25-40 years in good health. V is TRBV5-4 and J is TRBJ2-2; D is undetermined. This chain's CDR3 is CASSLDVQANTGELFF. Written as DNA, the CDR3 is TGTGCCAGCAGCTTGGATGTCCAAGCGAACACCGGGGAGCTGTTTTTT.